This T cell receptor beta chain was documented in a study of OX40 agonist ivuxolimab in advanced cancers. Study-level background: The treatment was a fully human IgG2 OX40 agonist, ivuxolimab. Partial responses were observed in three patients, of whom one had hepatocellular carcinoma and two had cutaneous melanoma. Study observations and caveats: There were, on average, more expanded clones in CD8+ T cells than in CD4+.

This clone was seen a few times. Its antigen is still unknown. With autoimmune disease history or systemic immunosuppression, patients were excluded. Profiled with immunoSEQ multiplex PCR; TCRdb holds only in-frame clones, not every one. The repertoire holds approximately 90,000 clones, with 75% to 90% as singletons. The germline V and J ends were trimmed by 7 bases and 3 bases, with 9 bases remaining between them. Looked up from germline, CDR1 is MNHEY and CDR2 is SVGAGI. The CDR3 runs to 12 residues. This TCR derives from an adult with an advanced solid tumor such as melanoma, head and neck, liver or kidney cancer. The V gene is TRBV6-5, the J gene TRBJ1-1; maybe TRBD1 (5 bases). The starting material was CD4+ or CD8+ T cells sorted from blood, obtained in a trial of the OX40 agonist ivuxolimab. CDR3 sequence reads: CASISGDTEAFF. The CDR3 coding sequence is TGTGCCAGCATTTCGGGGGACACTGAAGCTTTCTTT.